What follows describes a single TCR beta chain. What it binds is not known. The sample belongs to a study of cytotoxic CD8 clonotypes in ibrutinib-treated CLL. Study-level background: Average yields of 255,043 productive templates and 94,082 productive rearrangements characterized the samples. Study-level results: Whereas clonality rose at ibrutinib response, it declined toward baseline at progression. Treatment left the uncommon public clonotypes either contracted or stable in frequency.

The CDR3 runs to 16 residues. V gave up 4 bases and J gave up 2 bases; unmatched junction bases: 5. The V gene's germline CDR1 is SGHRS and CDR2 YFSETQ. The assay was immunoSEQ multiplex PCR, and TCRdb's table has in-frame clones only and misses some. The table lists about 140,000 clones, approximately 80% of them singletons. About 1.8 micrograms of genomic DNA came from cryopreserved PBMCs for TCR beta libraries. The receptor was derived from a human donor with chronic lymphocytic leukemia. The gene calls are TRBV5-1 and TRBJ2-7, with 14 bases lining up with TRBD2. The sample in question was PBMCs, obtained after 24 months of ibrutinib treatment. For the CDR3, the DNA is TGCGCCAGCAGCCCGGGACTAGCGGGAGCCCCCTACGAGCAGTACTTC. This codes for CASSPGLAGAPYEQYF.